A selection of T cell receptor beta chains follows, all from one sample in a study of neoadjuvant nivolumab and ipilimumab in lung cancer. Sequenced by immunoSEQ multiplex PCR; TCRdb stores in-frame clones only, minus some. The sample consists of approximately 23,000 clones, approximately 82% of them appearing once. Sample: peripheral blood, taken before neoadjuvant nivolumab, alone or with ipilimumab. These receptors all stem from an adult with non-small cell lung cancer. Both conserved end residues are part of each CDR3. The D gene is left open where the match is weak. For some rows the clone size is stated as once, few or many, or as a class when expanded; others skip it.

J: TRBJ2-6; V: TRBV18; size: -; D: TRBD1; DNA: TGTGCCAGCTCACCACTTTCACAGGGGGCATCTGGGGCCAACGTCCTGACTTTC; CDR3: CASSPLSQGASGANVLTF
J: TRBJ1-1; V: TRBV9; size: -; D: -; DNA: TGTGCCAGCAGCGCCACGGGGATGAACACTGAAGCTTTCTTT; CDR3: CASSATGMNTEAFF
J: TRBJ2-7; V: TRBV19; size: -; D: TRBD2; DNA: TGTGCCAGTAGTATAGCGACTAGCGGGAGACACGAGCAGTACTTC; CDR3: CASSIATSGRHEQYF
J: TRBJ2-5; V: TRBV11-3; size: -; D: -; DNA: TGTGCCAGCAGCTTAAATGGTAAAGAGACCCAGTACTTC; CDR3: CASSLNGKETQYF
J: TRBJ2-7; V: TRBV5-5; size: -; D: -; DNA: TGTGCCAGCAGCTTGGAGGCGGTTTTTGGCTACGAGCAGTACTTC; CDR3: CASSLEAVFGYEQYF
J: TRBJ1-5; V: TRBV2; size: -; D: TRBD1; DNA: TGTGTCAGCGGTCGGGACAGCGATAGCAATCAGCCCCAGCATTTT; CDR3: CVSGRDSDSNQPQHF
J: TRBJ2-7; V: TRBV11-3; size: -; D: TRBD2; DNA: TGTGCCAGCAGCCTCTCTGCGGGGGGTATCGGAGAGCAGTACTTC; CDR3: CASSLSAGGIGEQYF
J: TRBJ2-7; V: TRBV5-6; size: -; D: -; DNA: TGTGCCAGCAGCTTGGAGGGGCGGACGCCGTACTTC; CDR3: CASSLEGRTPYF
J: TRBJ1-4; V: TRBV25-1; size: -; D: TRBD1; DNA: TGTGCCAGCAGTCCACCCCGACAGGGGAGAGGGGAAAAACTGTTTTTT; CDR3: CASSPPRQGRGEKLFF
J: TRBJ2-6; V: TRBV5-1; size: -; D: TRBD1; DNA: TGCGCCAGCAGCCCTCGGGCAGGGGGTAAAGGATCTGGGGCCAACGTCCTGACTTTC; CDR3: CASSPRAGGKGSGANVLTF
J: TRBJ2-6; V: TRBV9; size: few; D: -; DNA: TGTGCCAGCAGCGTAGGGCTAGCACAGCCTGGGGCCAACGTCCTGACTTTC; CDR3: CASSVGLAQPGANVLTF
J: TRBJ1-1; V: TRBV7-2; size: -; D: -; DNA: TGTGCCAGCAGCCTGACGGGCGGGAACACTGAAGCTTTCTTT; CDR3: CASSLTGGNTEAFF
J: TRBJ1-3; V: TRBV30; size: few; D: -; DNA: TGTGCCTGGACGACAGGACCTGGAAACACCATATATTTT; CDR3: CAWTTGPGNTIYF
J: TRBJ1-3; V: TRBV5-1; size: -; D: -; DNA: TGCGCCAGCAGCTCCGGGACGTCGGGTGGAAACACCATATATTTT; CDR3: CASSSGTSGGNTIYF
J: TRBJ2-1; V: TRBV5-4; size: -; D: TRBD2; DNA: TGTGCCAGCAGCTTGGCTAGCGGGAGGGATAACAATGAGCAGTTCTTC; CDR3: CASSLASGRDNNEQFF
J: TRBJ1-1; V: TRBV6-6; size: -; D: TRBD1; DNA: TGTGCCAGCAGTTTCCCGGGACAGAGTGAAGCTTTCTTT; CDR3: CASSFPGQSEAFF
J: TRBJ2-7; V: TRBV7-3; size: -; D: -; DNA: TGTGCCAGCAGCTTGGCCTTACTCGACGAGCAGTACTTC; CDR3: CASSLALLDEQYF
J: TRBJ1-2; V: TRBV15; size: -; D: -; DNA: TGTGCCACCAGCAGAGATTGGTTCCGGGGGAGTGGCTACACCTTC; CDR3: CATSRDWFRGSGYTF
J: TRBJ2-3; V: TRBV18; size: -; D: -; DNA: TGTGCCAGCTCACCTCAGACAGACACAGATACGCAGTATTTT; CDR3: CASSPQTDTDTQYF
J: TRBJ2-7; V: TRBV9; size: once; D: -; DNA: TGTGCCAGCAGCGTAGATGGTGGTGCCAGATCCTACGAGCAGTACTTC; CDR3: CASSVDGGARSYEQYF
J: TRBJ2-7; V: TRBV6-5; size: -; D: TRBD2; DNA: TGTGCCAGCAGTTACGGGGGGGGTCCCTACGAGCAGTACTTC; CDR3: CASSYGGGPYEQYF
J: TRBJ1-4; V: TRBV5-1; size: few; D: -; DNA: TGCGCCAGCAGCTTGGCACAGGAGAATGAAAAACTGTTTTTT; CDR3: CASSLAQENEKLFF
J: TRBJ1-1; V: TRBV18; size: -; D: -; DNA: TGTGCCAGCTCTCGGGGGCAGACCCTAGGCACTGAAGCTTTCTTT; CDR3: CASSRGQTLGTEAFF
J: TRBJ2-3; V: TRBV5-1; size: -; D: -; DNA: TGCGCCAGCAGCTCTGGGACGGTCACAGATACGCAGTATTTT; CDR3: CASSSGTVTDTQYF
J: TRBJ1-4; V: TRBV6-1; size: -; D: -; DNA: TGTGCCAGCAGTGAAGCAGGAAGGGGAGGTGAAAAACTGTTTTTT; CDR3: CASSEAGRGGEKLFF
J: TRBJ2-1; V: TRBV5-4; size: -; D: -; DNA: TGTGCCAGCAGTCCGCAAGGGAATGAGCAGTTCTTC; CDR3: CASSPQGNEQFF
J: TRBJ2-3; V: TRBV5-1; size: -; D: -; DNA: TGCGCCAGCAGCGACGGGACATCCTTGGGGACAGATACGCAGTATTTT; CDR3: CASSDGTSLGTDTQYF
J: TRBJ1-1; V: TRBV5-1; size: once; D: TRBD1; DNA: TGCGCCAGCAGCTTACAAACAGGGGCCACTGAAGCTTTCTTT; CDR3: CASSLQTGATEAFF
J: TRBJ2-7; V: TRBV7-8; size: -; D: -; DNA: TGTGCCAGCAGCTCCTTCGGGCCGAACTCCTACGAGCAGTACTTC; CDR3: CASSSFGPNSYEQYF
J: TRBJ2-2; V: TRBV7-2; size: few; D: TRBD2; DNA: TGTGCCAGCAGGTTAGGCGGACTAGCGGGCACAGTAGGAACCGGGGAGCTGTTTTTT; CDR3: CASRLGGLAGTVGTGELFF
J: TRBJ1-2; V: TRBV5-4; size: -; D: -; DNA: TGTGCCAGCAGCGGGAATAACTATGGCTACACCTTC; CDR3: CASSGNNYGYTF
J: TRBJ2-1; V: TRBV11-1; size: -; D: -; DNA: TGTGCCAGCAGCTTAGCGGCGACTGGCCTTGGATACAATGAGCAGTTCTTC; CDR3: CASSLAATGLGYNEQFF
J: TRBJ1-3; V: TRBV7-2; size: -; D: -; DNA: TGTGCCAGCAGCTTAGGTAACGCAGGGACCGAAAAGTATTTT; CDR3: CASSLGNAGTEKYF
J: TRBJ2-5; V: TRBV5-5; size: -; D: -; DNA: TGTGCCAGCAGCGCGGGACTCACCGAGACCCAGTACTTC; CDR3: CASSAGLTETQYF
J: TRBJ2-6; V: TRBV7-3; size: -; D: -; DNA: TGTGCCAGCAGCAACCCCCTACAGTACTCTGGGGCCAACGTCCTGACTTTC; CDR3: CASSNPLQYSGANVLTF
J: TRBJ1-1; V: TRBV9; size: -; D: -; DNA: TGTGCCAGCAGCCCCAGGGGCCTAATGAACACTGAAGCTTTCTTT; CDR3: CASSPRGLMNTEAFF
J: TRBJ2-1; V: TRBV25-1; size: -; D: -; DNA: TGTGCCAGCAGTGAATTAACCAGGCACTACAATGAGCAGTTCTTC; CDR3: CASSELTRHYNEQFF
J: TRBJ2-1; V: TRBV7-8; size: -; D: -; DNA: TGTGCCAGCAGCGTCTACAGGGTAGCGTCCTACAATGAGCAGTTCTTC; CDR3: CASSVYRVASYNEQFF
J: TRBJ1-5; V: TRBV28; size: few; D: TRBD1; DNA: TGTGCCAGCAGTTACAGGGGTGGACAGCCCCAGCATTTT; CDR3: CASSYRGGQPQHF
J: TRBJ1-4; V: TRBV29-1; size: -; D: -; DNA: TGCAGCGCTACAACAACTAATGAAAAACTGTTTTTT; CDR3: CSATTTNEKLFF
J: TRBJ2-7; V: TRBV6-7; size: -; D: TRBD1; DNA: TGTGCCAGCAGTCCGACAGGGTTATGCTACGAGCAGTACTTC; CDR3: CASSPTGLCYEQYF
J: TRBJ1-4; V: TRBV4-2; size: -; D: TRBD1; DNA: TGTGCCAGCAGCCAAGCTAAGGCAGGGGGTGGTGAAAAACTGTTTTTT; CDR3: CASSQAKAGGGEKLFF